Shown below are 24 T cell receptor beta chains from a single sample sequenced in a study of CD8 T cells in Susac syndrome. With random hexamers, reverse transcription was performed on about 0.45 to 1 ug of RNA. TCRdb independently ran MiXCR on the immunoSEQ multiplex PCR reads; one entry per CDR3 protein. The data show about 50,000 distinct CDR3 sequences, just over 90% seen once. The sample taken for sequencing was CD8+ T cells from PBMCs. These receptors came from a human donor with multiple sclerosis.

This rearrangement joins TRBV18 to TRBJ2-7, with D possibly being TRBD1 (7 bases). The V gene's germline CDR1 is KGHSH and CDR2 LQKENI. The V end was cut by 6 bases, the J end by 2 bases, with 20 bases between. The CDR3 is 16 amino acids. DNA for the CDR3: TGTGCCAGCTCCCTGATAGGAGGGGACAGCACCTACGAGCAGTACTTC. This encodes CASSLIGGDSTYEQYF.

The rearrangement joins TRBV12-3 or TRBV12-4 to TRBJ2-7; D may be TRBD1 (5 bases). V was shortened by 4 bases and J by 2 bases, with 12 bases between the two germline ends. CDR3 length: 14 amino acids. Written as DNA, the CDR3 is TGTGCCAGCAGTTGGTCAGGGTTCGCCTACGAGCAGTACTTC. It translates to CASSWSGFAYEQYF.

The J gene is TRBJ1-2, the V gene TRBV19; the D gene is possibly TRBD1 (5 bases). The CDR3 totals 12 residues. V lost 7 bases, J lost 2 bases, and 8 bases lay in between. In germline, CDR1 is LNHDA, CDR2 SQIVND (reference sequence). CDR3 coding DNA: TGTGCCAGTAATCCAGGGAACTATGGCTACACCTTC. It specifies CASNPGNYGYTF.

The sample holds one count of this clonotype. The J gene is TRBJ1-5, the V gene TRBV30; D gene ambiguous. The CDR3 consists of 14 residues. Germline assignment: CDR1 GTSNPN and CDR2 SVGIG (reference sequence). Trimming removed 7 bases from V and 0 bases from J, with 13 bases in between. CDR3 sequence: CAYTTANSNQPQHF. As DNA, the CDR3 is TGTGCCTATACGACCGCTAATAGCAATCAGCCCCAGCATTTT.

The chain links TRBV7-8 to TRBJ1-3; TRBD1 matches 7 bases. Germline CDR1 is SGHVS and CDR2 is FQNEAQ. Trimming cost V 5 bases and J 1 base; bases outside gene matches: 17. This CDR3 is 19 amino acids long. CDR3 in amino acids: CASSPAIGQEYWSGNTIYF. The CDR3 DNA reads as TGTGCCAGCAGCCCGGCGATTGGACAGGAATATTGGTCTGGAAACACCATATATTTT.

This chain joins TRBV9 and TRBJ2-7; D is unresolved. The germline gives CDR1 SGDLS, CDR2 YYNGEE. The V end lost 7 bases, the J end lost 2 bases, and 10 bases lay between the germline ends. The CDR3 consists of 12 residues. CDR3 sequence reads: CASALDPYEQYF. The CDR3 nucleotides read TGTGCCAGCGCCCTGGATCCCTACGAGCAGTACTTC. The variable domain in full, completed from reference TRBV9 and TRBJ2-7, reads DSGVTQTPKHLITATGQRVTLRCSPRSGDLSVYWYQQSLDQGLQFLIQYYNGEERAKGNILERFSAQQFPDLHSELNLSSLELGDSALYFCASALDPYEQYFGPGTRLTVT.

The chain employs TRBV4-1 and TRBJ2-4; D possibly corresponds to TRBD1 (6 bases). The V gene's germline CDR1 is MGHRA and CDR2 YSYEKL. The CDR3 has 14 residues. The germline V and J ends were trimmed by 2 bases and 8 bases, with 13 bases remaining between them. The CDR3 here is CASSQLQGSDIQYF. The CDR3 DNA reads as TGCGCCAGCAGCCAATTACAGGGTTCGGACATTCAGTACTTC.

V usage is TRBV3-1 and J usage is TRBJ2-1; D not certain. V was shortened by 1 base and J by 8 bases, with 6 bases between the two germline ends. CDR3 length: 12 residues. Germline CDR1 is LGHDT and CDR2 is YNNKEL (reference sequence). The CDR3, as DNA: TGTGCCAGCAGCCAAGTGGGTTATGAGCAGTTCTTC. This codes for CASSQVGYEQFF.

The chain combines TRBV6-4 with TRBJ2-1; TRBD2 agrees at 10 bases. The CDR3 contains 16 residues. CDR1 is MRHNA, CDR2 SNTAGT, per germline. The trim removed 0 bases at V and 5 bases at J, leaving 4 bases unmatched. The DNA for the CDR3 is TGTGCCAGCAGTGACTCAATAGCGGGGGGCCACAATGAGCAGTTCTTC. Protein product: CASSDSIAGGHNEQFF.

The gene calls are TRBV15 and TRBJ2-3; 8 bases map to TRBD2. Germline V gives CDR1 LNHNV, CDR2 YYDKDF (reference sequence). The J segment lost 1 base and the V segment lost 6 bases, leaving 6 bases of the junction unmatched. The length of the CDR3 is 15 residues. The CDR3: CATRWDSGGTDTQYF. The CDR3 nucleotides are TGTGCCACCAGATGGGATAGCGGGGGCACAGATACGCAGTATTTT.

The CDR3 loop is CASSLTAYSNQPQHF. CDR3 bases: TGTGCCAGCAGCCTGACGGCTTATAGCAATCAGCCCCAGCATTTT. The chain combines TRBV27 with TRBJ1-5; the D is unclear. The CDR3 is made up of 15 amino acids. V dropped 6 bases and J dropped 0 bases, with 12 bases sitting between them. CDR1 and CDR2 (germline): MNHEY, SMNVEV (reference sequence).

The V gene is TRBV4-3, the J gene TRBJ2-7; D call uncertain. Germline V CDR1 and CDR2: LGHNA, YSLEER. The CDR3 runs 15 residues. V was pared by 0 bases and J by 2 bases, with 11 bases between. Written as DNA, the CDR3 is TGCGCCAGCAGCCAAGATGCTACAACGGCCTACGAGCAGTACTTC. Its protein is CASSQDATTAYEQYF.

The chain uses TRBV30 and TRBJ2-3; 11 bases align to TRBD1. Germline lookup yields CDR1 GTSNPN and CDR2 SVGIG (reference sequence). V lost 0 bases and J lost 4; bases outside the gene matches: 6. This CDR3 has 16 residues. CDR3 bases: TGTGCCTGGAGTGTACTTGGACAGGGGGCCGCAGATACGCAGTATTTT. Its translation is CAWSVLGQGAADTQYF.

The DNA for the CDR3 is TGTGCCATCAGAGGCGACATACATAGCAATCAGCCCCAGCATTTT. Encoded protein: CAIRGDIHSNQPQHF. The J gene is TRBJ1-5, the V gene TRBV10-3; D not resolved. With 6 bases removed from V and 0 bases from J, the gap between germline ends came to 12 bases. This CDR3 comprises 15 residues. Germline V CDR1 and CDR2: ENHRY, SYGVKD.

CDR3 nucleotide sequence: TGTGCCAGTAGCCTGGGGAGCTCTGGAAACACCATATATTTT. Encoded protein: CASSLGSSGNTIYF. The V call is TRBV6-5, the J call TRBJ1-3; no reliable D call. The CDR3 is 14 residues long. The germline gives CDR1 MNHEY, CDR2 SVGAGI. V lost 9 bases and J lost 0, with 12 bases in between.

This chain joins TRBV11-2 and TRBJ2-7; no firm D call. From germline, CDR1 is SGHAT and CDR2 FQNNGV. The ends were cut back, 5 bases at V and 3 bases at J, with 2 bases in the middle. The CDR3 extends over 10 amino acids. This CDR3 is CASSHYEQYF. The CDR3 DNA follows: TGTGCCAGCAGCCACTACGAGCAGTACTTC.

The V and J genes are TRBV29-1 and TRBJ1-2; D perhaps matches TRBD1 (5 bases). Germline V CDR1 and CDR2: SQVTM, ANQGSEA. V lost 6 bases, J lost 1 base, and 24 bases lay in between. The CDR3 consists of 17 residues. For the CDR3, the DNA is TGCAGCGTGCTCCCGGGACTGATGGGATCATTTAACTATGGCTACACCTTC. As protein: CSVLPGLMGSFNYGYTF.

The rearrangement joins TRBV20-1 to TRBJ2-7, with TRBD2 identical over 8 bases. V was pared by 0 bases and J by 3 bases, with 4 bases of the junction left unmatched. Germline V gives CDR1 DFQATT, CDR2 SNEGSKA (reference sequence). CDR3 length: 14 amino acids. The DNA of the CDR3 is TGCAGTGCTAGAGATACGGGGGGGGGCTACGAGCAGTACTTC. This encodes CSARDTGGGYEQYF.

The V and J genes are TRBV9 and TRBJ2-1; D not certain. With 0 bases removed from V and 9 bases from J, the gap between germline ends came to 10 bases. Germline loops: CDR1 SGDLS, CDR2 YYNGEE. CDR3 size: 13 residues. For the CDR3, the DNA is TGTGCCAGCAGCGTAGGGGGTAGAACTGAGCAGTTCTTC. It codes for CASSVGGRTEQFF.

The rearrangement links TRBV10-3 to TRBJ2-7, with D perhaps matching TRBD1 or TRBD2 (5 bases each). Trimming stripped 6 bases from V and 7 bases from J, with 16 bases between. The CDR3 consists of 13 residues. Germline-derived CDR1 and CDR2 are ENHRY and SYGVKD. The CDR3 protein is CAISSGVEGEQYF. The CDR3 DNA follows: TGTGCCATCAGCTCCGGGGTCGAGGGGGAGCAGTACTTC.

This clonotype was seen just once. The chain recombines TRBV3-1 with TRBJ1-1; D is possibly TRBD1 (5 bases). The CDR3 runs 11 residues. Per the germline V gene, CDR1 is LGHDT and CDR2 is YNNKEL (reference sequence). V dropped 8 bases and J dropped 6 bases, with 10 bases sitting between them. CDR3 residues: CASFRGAEAFF. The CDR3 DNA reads TGTGCCAGCTTCCGGGGGGCTGAAGCTTTCTTT. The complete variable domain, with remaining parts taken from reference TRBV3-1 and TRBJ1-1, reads DTAVSQTPKYLVTQMGNDKSIKCEQNLGHDTMYWYKQDSKKFLKIMFSYNNKELIINETVPNRFSPKSPDKAHLNLHINSLELGDSAVYFCASFRGAEAFFGQGTRLTVV.

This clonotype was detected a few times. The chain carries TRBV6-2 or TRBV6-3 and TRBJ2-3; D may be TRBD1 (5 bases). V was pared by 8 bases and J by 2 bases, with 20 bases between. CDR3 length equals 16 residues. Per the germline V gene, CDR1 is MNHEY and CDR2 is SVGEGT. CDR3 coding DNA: TGTGCCAGCGGATCAGGGCCTAAGGAAACCACAGATACGCAGTATTTT. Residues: CASGSGPKETTDTQYF.

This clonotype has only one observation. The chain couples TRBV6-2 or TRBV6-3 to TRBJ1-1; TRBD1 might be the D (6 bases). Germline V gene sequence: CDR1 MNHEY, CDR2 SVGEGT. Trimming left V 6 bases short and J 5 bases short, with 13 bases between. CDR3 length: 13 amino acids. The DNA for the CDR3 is TGTGCCAGCAGCAGGACAGTGGTGACTGAAGCTTTCTTT. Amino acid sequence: CASSRTVVTEAFF.

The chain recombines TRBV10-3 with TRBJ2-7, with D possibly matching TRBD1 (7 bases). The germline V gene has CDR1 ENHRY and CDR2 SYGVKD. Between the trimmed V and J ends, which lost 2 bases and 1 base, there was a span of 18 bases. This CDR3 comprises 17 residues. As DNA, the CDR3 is TGTGCCATCAGTGAGCCGTCCGAGACAGGGACTTCCTACGAGCAGTACTTC. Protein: CAISEPSETGTSYEQYF.